This TCR beta chain was profiled in a study of CD8 T cells in ankylosing spondylitis. Study-wide results and limits: Characteristic of ankylosing spondylitis blood, it appeared, was a TCR beta motif comprising several highly homologous variants.

Germline values: CDR1 SGHTA, CDR2 FQGNSA. The CDR3 totals 16 residues. Trimming removed 1 base from V and 7 bases from J, with 17 bases in between. This clonotype came up many times. Its matching antigen is unknown. TCRdb reprocessed the 5' RACE reads with MiXCR, giving one entry per CDR3 protein. The sample holds some 800,000 distinct CDR3 sequences, 10% to 15% seen once. The sample comprised blood, either unsorted or a sorted T cell fraction (not recorded which). This receptor was identified in a male donor with ankylosing spondylitis. The V and J genes are TRBV7-2 and TRBJ1-5; D is possibly TRBD1 (6 bases). This chain's CDR3 is CASSLGDQGLGQPQHF. CDR3 coding DNA: TGTGCCAGCAGCTTAGGGGATCAGGGGCTGGGACAGCCCCAGCATTTT.